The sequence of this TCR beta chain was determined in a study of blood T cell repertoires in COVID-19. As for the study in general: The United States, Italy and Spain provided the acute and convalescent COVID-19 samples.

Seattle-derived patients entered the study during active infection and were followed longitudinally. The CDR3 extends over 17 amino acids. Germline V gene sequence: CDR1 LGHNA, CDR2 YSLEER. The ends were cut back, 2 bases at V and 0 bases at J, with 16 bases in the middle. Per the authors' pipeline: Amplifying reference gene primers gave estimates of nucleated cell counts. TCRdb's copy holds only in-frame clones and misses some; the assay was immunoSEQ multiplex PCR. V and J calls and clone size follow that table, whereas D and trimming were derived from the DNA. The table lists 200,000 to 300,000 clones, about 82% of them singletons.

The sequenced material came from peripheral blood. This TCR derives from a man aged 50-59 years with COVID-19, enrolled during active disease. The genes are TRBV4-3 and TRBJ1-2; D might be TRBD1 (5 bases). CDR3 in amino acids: CASSQPPWGGSNYGYTF. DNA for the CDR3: TGCGCCAGCAGCCAACCTCCCTGGGGGGGGTCTAACTATGGCTACACCTTC.